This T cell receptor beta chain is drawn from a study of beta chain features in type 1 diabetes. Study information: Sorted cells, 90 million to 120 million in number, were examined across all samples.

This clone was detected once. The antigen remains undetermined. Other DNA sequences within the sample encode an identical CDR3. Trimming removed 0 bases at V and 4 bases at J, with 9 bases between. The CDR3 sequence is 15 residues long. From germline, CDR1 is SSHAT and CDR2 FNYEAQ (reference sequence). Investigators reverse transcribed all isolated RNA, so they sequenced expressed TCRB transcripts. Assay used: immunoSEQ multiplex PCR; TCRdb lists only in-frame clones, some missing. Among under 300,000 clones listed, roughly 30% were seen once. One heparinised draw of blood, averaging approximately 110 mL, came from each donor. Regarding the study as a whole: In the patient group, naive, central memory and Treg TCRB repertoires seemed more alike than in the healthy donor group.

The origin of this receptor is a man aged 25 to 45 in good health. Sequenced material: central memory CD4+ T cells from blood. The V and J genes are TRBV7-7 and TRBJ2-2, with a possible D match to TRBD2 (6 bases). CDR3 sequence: CASSLARGGTGELFF. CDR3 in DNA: TGTGCCAGCAGCTTAGCGCGGGGAGGCACCGGGGAGCTGTTTTTT.